This T cell receptor beta chain originates from a study of blood T cell repertoires in COVID-19. Study-level background: Some COVID-19 samples were acute and others convalescent; all came from the United States, Italy and Spain. PBMCs, B-cell-depleted T cells, or T cells provided the cDNA or gDNA that made up the material.

Germline V gene data show CDR1 as LGHDT and CDR2 as YNNKEL (reference sequence). The CDR3 covers 13 residues. V lost 5 bases to trimming and J lost 5 bases, with 12 bases between them. In the study's own analysis: From reference gene primer amplification, estimates of nucleated cell counts were derived. Sequencing used immunoSEQ multiplex PCR; TCRdb keeps in-frame clones, though not all of them. V, J and clone size are those of that table, while D and trimming were read from the DNA. The sample consists of 200,000 to 300,000 clones, 80% to 90% of them appearing once. The specimen was peripheral blood. This chain connects TRBV3-1 (or the pseudogene TRBV3-2) to TRBJ1-1; D ambiguous. This clonotype was sampled from a man in his 60s with acute or convalescent COVID-19. CDR3 nucleotide sequence: TGTGCCAGCAGCGCTGTCAGGAGGACTGAAGCTTTCTTT. Its translation: CASSAVRRTEAFF.